This TCR beta chain was documented in a study of blood T cell repertoires in COVID-19. Study-wide context: Specimens from acute and convalescent COVID-19 originated in the United States, Italy and Spain.

Per the authors' pipeline: Nucleated cell counts were estimated from reference gene primer amplification. Sequenced by immunoSEQ multiplex PCR; TCRdb stores in-frame clones only, minus some. That table is the source of V, J and clone size, and D and trimming were worked out from the DNA. Of around 200,000 clones in the sample, around 87% were seen once. Trimming stripped 10 bases from V and 6 bases from J, with 13 bases between. CDR1 is MNHEY, CDR2 SMNVEV, per germline (reference sequence). This CDR3 region has 12 residues. The TCR sequence derives from a man aged 40-50 years with active or convalescent COVID-19. The material sequenced was peripheral blood. The V gene is TRBV27, the J gene TRBJ1-5, with D maybe TRBD1 (5 bases). This CDR3 reads CATQGLGQPQHF. CDR3 in DNA: TGTGCCACCCAGGGATTAGGTCAGCCCCAGCATTTT.